Described below is a single T cell receptor beta chain sequence and its context. The antigen remains undetermined. V was clipped by 3 bases and J by 3 bases, with 14 bases between them. The CDR3 length is 15 residues. The germline V gene encodes CDR1 ENHRY and CDR2 SYGVKD. Terminally differentiated effector memory CD45RA+ cells were excluded by CCR7 positive selection of CD45RO-negative cells. Sequencing used immunoSEQ multiplex PCR; TCRdb keeps in-frame clones, though not all of them. The sample yields more than 2 million clones, around 95% seen once. The sample is drawn from a study of shared clonotypes between healthy human individuals. The wider study: Each donor had three CD4 naive, three CD4 memory, two CD8 naive and one CD8 memory plate.

Study findings and constraints: Of the naive CD4 clonotypes, about 5.4% were shared across several donors. An anticipated effect of sequencing depth on clonotype sharing among donors was recognized. Estimated richness values were generally larger in naive subsets than in memory subsets.

This sequence originates from a man aged 18 to 30 in good health. Some clones in this sample may be carry-over from other donors' samples. V and J are TRBV10-3 and TRBJ1-2, with D perhaps TRBD1 (6 bases). The sequenced material came from naive CD8+ T cells from PBMCs. The CDR3 protein is CAISDLEGGHYGYTF. The DNA of the CDR3 is TGTGCCATCAGTGACCTCGAGGGGGGTCACTATGGCTACACCTTC.